This T cell receptor beta chain was identified during a study of cytomegalovirus exposure and HLA in healthy donors. Study background: From donors who were HLA-typed, an early data release held approximately 80 million unique TCRs. Findings and limits, study-wide: In terms of immune exposure information, only CMV serostatus was available. Earlier analysis looked at TCR beta V segments, and most were productive about 90% or about 30% of the time.

The CDR3 consists of 16 residues. V was clipped by 5 bases and J by 1 base; unmatched bases: 7. From germline, CDR1 is SGHDN and CDR2 FVKESK. This PCR relied on a set of 60 Vbeta primers and 13 Jbeta primers. Profiling relied on immunoSEQ multiplex PCR, and the TCRdb table lists in-frame clones only, not all of them. The table has about 150,000 clones, under 80% seen once. Concerning this clone itself: Its cognate antigen is unknown.

The sample comprised PBMCs. The chain carries TRBV14 and TRBJ2-1; 8 bases fit TRBD1. The TCR originated in a man younger than 45 in good health and CMV-seronegative. The DNA for the CDR3 is TGTGCCAGCAGCTCAAAGACAGGGGCGTCCTACAATGAGCAGTTCTTC. Its protein is CASSSKTGASYNEQFF.